These 14 T cell receptor beta chains originate from one sample sequenced in a study of beta chain features in type 1 diabetes. The whole isolated RNA underwent reverse transcription, so sequencing captured expressed TCRB transcripts. Method: immunoSEQ multiplex PCR; TCRdb's copy keeps in-frame clones and lacks some. This sample has about 320,000 clones; 14% occur once, and the top ten carry more than 6.5%. The sequencing sample was made of central memory CD4+ T cells from blood. These receptors all come from a man between 25 and 39 years old in good health.

The rearrangement joins TRBV5-1 to TRBJ2-7; D is possibly TRBD1 or TRBD2 (6 bases each). The CDR3 consists of 14 residues. Trimming left V 4 bases short and J 3 bases short, with 14 bases between. The germline gives CDR1 SGHRS, CDR2 YFSETQ. The CDR3 nucleotides are TGCGCCAGCAGCAAGGGGGGCGGAAACTACGAGCAGTACTTC. Residues: CASSKGGGNYEQYF.

This clone has more than one count but fewer than ten. The V and J genes are TRBV11-3 and TRBJ2-1; 7 bases line up with TRBD1. Germline V lookup: CDR1 SGHNT, CDR2 YENEEA. V was pared by 3 bases and J by 3 bases, with 5 bases of the junction left unmatched. This CDR3 has 15 residues. CDR3 sequence (DNA): TGTGCCAGCAGCTTTGATAGGACAGGCTACAATGAGCAGTTCTTC. Protein sequence: CASSFDRTGYNEQFF.

The CDR3 DNA follows: TGCGCCAGTGCGGTTCAGGGGGCTTACGAGCAGTACGTC. Protein: CASAVQGAYEQYV. This chain connects TRBV10-2 to TRBJ2-7; 8 bases line up with TRBD1. The J segment lost 4 bases and the V segment lost 9 bases, leaving 8 bases of the junction unmatched. The CDR3 is made up of 13 amino acids. Germline CDR1 reads WSHSY; CDR2 reads SAAADI.

The V gene is TRBV7-9, the J gene TRBJ2-7; possibly TRBD1 for D (6 bases). Trimming stripped 5 bases from V and 2 bases from J, with 16 bases between. Germline-derived CDR1 and CDR2 are SEHNR and FQNEAQ (reference sequence). The length of the CDR3 is 15 residues. In nucleotides, the CDR3 is TGTGCCAGCAGCCCGACGGCCGGGACAACCTACGAGCAGTACTTC. Translated, it gives CASSPTAGTTYEQYF. Looking up the rest from reference TRBV7-9 and TRBJ2-7 gives the full variable domain: DTGVSQNPRHKITKRGQNVTFRCDPISEHNRLYWYRQTLGQGPEFLTYFQNEAQLEKSRLLSDRFSAERPKGSFSTLEIQRTEQGDSAMYLCASSPTAGTTYEQYFGPGTRLTVT.

This chain connects TRBV7-2 to TRBJ2-1, with TRBD2 matching over 9 bases. The CDR3 loop spans 17 amino acids. Germline values: CDR1 SGHTA, CDR2 FQGNSA. The trim removed 4 bases at V and 9 bases at J, leaving 16 bases unmatched. The CDR3 sequence: CASSSPTGGRVGGEQFF. The CDR3 coding sequence is TGTGCCAGCAGCTCCCCCACCGGCGGGAGGGTCGGCGGTGAGCAGTTCTTC.

The rearrangement joins TRBV6-1 to TRBJ2-3, with 13 bases fitting TRBD2. Trimming removed 9 bases from V and 7 bases from J; junction bases left unmatched: 4. The V gene's germline CDR1 is MNHNS and CDR2 SASEGT. CDR3 size: 13 residues. CDR3 region: CARGTSGVNTQYF. The CDR3 DNA reads as TGTGCCAGGGGGACTAGCGGGGTAAATACGCAGTATTTT.

This clone came up a few times. The chain employs TRBV10-3 and TRBJ2-3; D is possibly TRBD2 (6 bases). In germline, CDR1 is ENHRY, CDR2 SYGVKD. V lost 3 bases to trimming and J lost 5 bases, with 15 bases between them. The CDR3 totals 15 residues. The CDR3 region has the DNA TGTGCCATCAGTGACCCAGGGAGGATAGGAGATACGCAGTATTTT. The encoded protein is CAISDPGRIGDTQYF.

This clone has at least ten counts. This chain joins TRBV7-3 and TRBJ2-1; maybe TRBD2 (6 bases). Germline CDR1 and CDR2: SGHTA and FQGTGA. V was shortened by 2 bases and J by 6 bases, with 14 bases between the two germline ends. This CDR3 contains 15 residues. The CDR3 region has the DNA TGTGCCAGCAGCTTACTCGGGAGAAGGGGCAATGAGCAGTTCTTC. Translated: CASSLLGRRGNEQFF.

V gene TRBV5-1 combines with J gene TRBJ2-5, with D perhaps given as TRBD1 or TRBD2 (5 bases each). The CDR3 covers 13 residues. The germline gives CDR1 SGHRS, CDR2 YFSETQ. V dropped 0 bases and J dropped 4 bases, with 7 bases sitting between them. The CDR3 loop is CASSLGDGETQYF. CDR3 in DNA: TGCGCCAGCAGCTTGGGGGACGGAGAGACCCAGTACTTC.

This clone was seen a handful of times. This chain joins TRBV5-1 and TRBJ2-1, with TRBD2 as a possible D gene (5 bases). From germline, CDR1 is SGHRS and CDR2 YFSETQ. The V end was cut by 5 bases, the J end by 0 bases, with 15 bases between. The CDR3 is 16 amino acids. Written as DNA, the CDR3 is TGCGCCAGCAGGGAGGTACTAGGGAGCTCCTACAATGAGCAGTTCTTC. As protein: CASREVLGSSYNEQFF.

The chain is built from TRBV7-2 and TRBJ2-4, with D possibly being TRBD1 (5 bases). Trimming stripped 2 bases from V and 1 base from J, with 6 bases between. The CDR3 is made up of 14 amino acids. Germline V CDR1 and CDR2: SGHTA, FQGNSA. CDR3 region: CASSLNRAKNIQYF. The CDR3 coding sequence is TGTGCCAGCAGCTTAAACAGGGCCAAAAACATTCAGTACTTC.

The chain joins TRBV6-5 to TRBJ2-1; D is possibly TRBD1 (6 bases). Trimming cost V 7 bases and J 7 bases, with 14 bases left between them. The CDR3 is 13 residues long. The germline gives CDR1 MNHEY, CDR2 SVGAGI. The CDR3 DNA follows: TGTGCCAGCACCCCGCTCACAGGGAATGAGCAGTTCTTC. Protein product: CASTPLTGNEQFF.

This clone was seen more than once but under ten times. This chain uses TRBV19 with TRBJ2-7; 10 bases align to TRBD1. The CDR3 runs to 14 residues. The V and J ends lost 5 bases and 7 bases, in that order; junction bases with no gene match: 8. Germline lookup yields CDR1 LNHDA and CDR2 SQIVND (reference sequence). This CDR3 reads CASSARQGAWEQYF. The DNA for the CDR3 is TGTGCCAGTAGTGCACGACAGGGGGCTTGGGAGCAGTACTTC.

V gene TRBV10-3 combines with J gene TRBJ1-6, with 7 bases matching TRBD1. From germline, CDR1 is ENHRY and CDR2 SYGVKD. The CDR3 extends over 14 amino acids. With 2 bases clipped from V and 7 bases from J, the junction kept 2 bases outside the gene matches. The CDR3 loop reads CAISEDRENSPLHF. The CDR3 DNA follows: TGTGCCATCAGTGAGGACAGGGAAAATTCACCCCTCCACTTT.